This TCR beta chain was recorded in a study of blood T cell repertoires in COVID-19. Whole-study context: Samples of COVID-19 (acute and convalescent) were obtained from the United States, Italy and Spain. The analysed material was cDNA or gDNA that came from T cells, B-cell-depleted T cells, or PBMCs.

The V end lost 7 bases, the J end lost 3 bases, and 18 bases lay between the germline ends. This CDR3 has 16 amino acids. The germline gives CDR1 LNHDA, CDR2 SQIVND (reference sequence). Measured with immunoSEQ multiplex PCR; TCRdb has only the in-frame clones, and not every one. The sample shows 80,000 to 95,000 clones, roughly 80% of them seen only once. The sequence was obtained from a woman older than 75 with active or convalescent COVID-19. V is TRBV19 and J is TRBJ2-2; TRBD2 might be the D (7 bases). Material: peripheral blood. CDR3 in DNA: TGTGCCAGTACTTCAATGGGGGGGGCCGACACCGGGGAGCTGTTTTTT. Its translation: CASTSMGGADTGELFF.